This entry lists 21 T cell receptor beta chains sequenced from one sample in a study of CD8+CD57+ T cells in acquired aplastic anemia. Using genomic DNA as the template, TCR beta VDJ and CDR3 profiling was carried out. TCRdb re-derived calls from the reads in MiXCR, one entry per CDR3 protein. Counted here are 190,000 or so distinct CDR3 sequences, around 60% occurring once; the ten biggest clones make up approximately 30%. Sequenced material: sorted CD4+, CD8+, or CD8+CD57+ T cells (not recorded which) from PBMCs. The receptors derive from a human donor in good health.

This clonotype was observed many times. The junction shows a germline mismatch at one end, possibly a read error. This sequence joins TRBV15 and TRBJ2-3, with 8 bases fitting TRBD2. CDR3 length: 15 residues. From germline, CDR1 is LNHNV and CDR2 YYDKDF (reference sequence). The CDR3 bases are TGTGCCACCAGTCCAAGCGGGAGAGGCGCAGATACGCAATATTTT. The encoded protein is CATSPSGRGADTQYF.

The table lists this clonotype with many counts. The chain couples TRBV6-1 to TRBJ2-3, with 10 bases aligning to TRBD2. CDR1 and CDR2 (germline): MNHNS, SASEGT. Unmatched junction bases numbered 6, after V lost 1 base and J lost 5 bases. This CDR3 is built from 16 residues. Here the CDR3 reads CASSEVGLAGVDTQYF. The CDR3 bases are TGTGCCAGCAGTGAAGTTGGGCTAGCGGGAGTAGATACGCAGTATTTT.

The genes are TRBV24-1 and TRBJ2-7; 7 nucleotides agree with TRBD1. The CDR3 loop spans 16 amino acids. Germline assignment: CDR1 KGHDR and CDR2 SFDVKD. With V trimmed by 5 bases and J by 0 bases, 9 bases remained unmatched. Here the CDR3 DNA reads TGTGCCACCAGTGGGGGGACAGCAGATCGCTCCTACGAGCAGTACTTC. Amino acid sequence: CATSGGTADRSYEQYF.

This clonotype was detected ten times or more. The junction and the germline gene differ at one end; a read error may be behind it. V is TRBV10-1 and J is TRBJ2-7; D remains unclear. The germline gives CDR1 WNHNN, CDR2 SYGVQD (reference sequence). The CDR3 length is 12 residues. The CDR3 loop reads CASRGYVHERYF. The DNA for the CDR3 is TGCGCCAGCAGGGGGTACGTCCACGAGCGGTACTTC.

This chain links TRBV7-2 with TRBJ1-6; D gene ambiguous. The CDR3 covers 14 residues. Between the trimmed V and J ends, which lost 2 bases and 10 bases, there was a span of 12 bases. From germline, CDR1 is SGHTA and CDR2 FQGNSA. CDR3 DNA sequence: TGTGCCAGCAGCTTATGGGATACCGACTCACCCCTCCACTTT. Amino acids: CASSLWDTDSPLHF.

J is TRBJ2-7 and V is TRBV20-1, with 9 bases that match TRBD1. CDR3 size: 15 residues. The germline gives CDR1 DFQATT, CDR2 SNEGSKA (reference sequence). V was clipped by 4 bases and J by 6 bases; unmatched bases: 13. The CDR3 nucleotides read TGCAGTGCTACTCCTCCGGGACAGGGTAATCCCGAGCAGTACTTC. Its translation: CSATPPGQGNPEQYF.

As for this clonotype: Here the CDR3 omits its conserved ending phenylalanine or tryptophan, so a read error is the likely source. The V call is TRBV20-1, the J call TRBJ2-3, with 12 bases fitting TRBD2. CDR1 is DFQATT and CDR2 is SNEGSKA in the germline V gene (reference sequence). This CDR3 is built from 18 residues. In DNA, the CDR3 is TGCAGTGTTACGTCCCTTTACGGACTAGCGGGATTCACAGGTACGCAGTATGTT. It encodes CSVTSLYGLAGFTGTQYV.

This clonotype was counted at least ten times. The chain employs TRBV2 and TRBJ2-3, with D perhaps matching TRBD2 (6 bases). Trimming removed 6 bases at V and 0 bases at J, with 19 bases between. The germline CDR1 and CDR2 sequences are SNHLY and FYNNEI. The CDR3 extends over 17 amino acids. The CDR3 DNA is TGTGCCAGCAGCGTTGTGAATAGCGGACCTAGCACAGATACGCAGTATTTT. Translation: CASSVVNSGPSTDTQYF.

V usage is TRBV7-9 and J usage is TRBJ2-5; the D call may be TRBD1 or TRBD2 (7 bases each). Trimming removed 2 bases from V and 3 bases from J, with 16 bases in between. The CDR3 spans 16 residues. Germline V gives CDR1 SEHNR, CDR2 FQNEAQ (reference sequence). The CDR3 DNA follows: TGTGCCAGCAGCTTAAGGTCCCCAGGGGGGGAAGAGACCCAGTACTTC. Translation: CASSLRSPGGEETQYF.

V gene TRBV5-1 combines with J gene TRBJ2-7, with D hard to call. The CDR3 has 12 residues. The germline CDR1 and CDR2 sequences are SGHRS and YFSETQ. V was shortened by 4 bases and J by 6 bases, with 11 bases between the two germline ends. For the CDR3, the DNA is TGCGCCAGCAGCCAAGTACCGGGCGAGCAGTACTTC. The encoded protein is CASSQVPGEQYF.

This clonotype has only one observation. The germline gene is not matched at one end of the junction; a read error may be the cause. The chain has TRBV7-9 and TRBJ2-2; 7 nucleotides line up with TRBD2. Germline values: CDR1 SEHNR, CDR2 FQNEAQ (reference sequence). This CDR3 is 15 amino acids long. CDR3 amino acids: CASSIAGPNTGELFF. CDR3 in DNA: TGTGCCAGCAGCATAGCGGGCCCGAACACCGGGGAGCTGTTTTTT.

This clonotype was picked up one time. The rearrangement uses TRBV7-8 and TRBJ1-6, with TRBD1 as a possible D gene (5 bases). CDR3 length: 14 residues. CDR1 and CDR2 from the germline V gene are SGHVS and FQNEAQ. Trimming took 5 bases from V and 11 from J, leaving 16 bases between them. The CDR3: CASSPGRGWTPLHF. In nucleotides, the CDR3 is TGTGCCAGCAGCCCCGGGAGGGGTTGGACACCCCTCCACTTT. Full variable domain (remainder filled in from reference TRBV7-8 and TRBJ1-6): GAGVSQSPRYKVAKRGQDVALRCDPISGHVSLFWYQQALGQGPEFLTYFQNEAQLDKSGLPSDRFFAERPEGSVSTLKIQRTQQEDSAVYLCASSPGRGWTPLHFGNGTRLTVT.

The V gene is TRBV7-6, the J gene TRBJ1-1; perhaps TRBD1 as D (6 bases). Germline lookup yields CDR1 SGHVS and CDR2 FNYEAQ. The CDR3 length is 18 residues. The V and J ends lost 5 bases and 2 bases respectively, with 24 bases between them. The CDR3 DNA is TGTGCCAGCAGCATAGGGGACGGGGGCGACCTAATAAACACTGAAGCTTTCTTT. It encodes CASSIGDGGDLINTEAFF.

The genes are TRBV27 and TRBJ2-2; D is uncertain. V was pared by 3 bases and J by 6 bases, with 14 bases between. CDR3 size: 15 residues. Germline V CDR1 and CDR2: MNHEY, SMNVEV (reference sequence). CDR3 sequence: CASSFGMGSPGELFF. The DNA for the CDR3 is TGTGCCAGCAGTTTCGGCATGGGATCACCCGGGGAGCTGTTTTTT.

The chain recombines TRBV10-3 with TRBJ1-2; no definite D call. The germline V and J ends were trimmed by 4 bases and 4 bases, with 10 bases remaining between them. CDR3 length: 13 amino acids. CDR1 and CDR2 (germline): ENHRY, SYGVKD. The CDR3 coding sequence is TGTGCCATCAGTGGGCGGCGTCGCTATGGCTACACCTTC. This gives the protein CAISGRRRYGYTF.

The chain uses TRBV12-3 or TRBV12-4 and TRBJ2-1; TRBD2 aligns across 7 bases. With V trimmed by 3 bases and J by 7 bases, 3 bases remained unmatched. The CDR3 consists of 13 residues. As DNA, the CDR3 is TGTGCCAGCAGTTTGAACGGGGGGAATGAGCAGTTCTTC. This gives the protein CASSLNGGNEQFF.

The J gene is TRBJ1-6, the V gene TRBV7-9; weak D call: TRBD1 (5 bases). V lost 4 bases and J lost 13, with 11 bases in between. This CDR3 contains 12 residues. Per the germline V gene, CDR1 is SEHNR and CDR2 is FQNEAQ (reference sequence). The DNA for the CDR3 is TGTGCCAGCAGCTGGGGGGAAAGGCCCCTCCACTTT. Its translation: CASSWGERPLHF.

This sequence joins TRBV5-1 and TRBJ2-2; D unresolved. CDR3 length equals 15 residues. V lost 2 bases, J lost 0 bases, and 8 bases lay in between. Germline V lookup: CDR1 SGHRS, CDR2 YFSETQ. CDR3 amino acids: CASSLGPTNTGELFF. The CDR3 DNA reads TGCGCCAGCAGCTTAGGGCCCACGAACACCGGGGAGCTGTTTTTT. Drawing the rest from reference TRBV5-1 and TRBJ2-2, the complete variable domain is KAGVTQTPRYLIKTRGQQVTLSCSPISGHRSVSWYQQTPGQGLQFLFEYFSETQRNKGNFPGRFSGRQFSNSRSEMNVSTLELGDSALYLCASSLGPTNTGELFFGEGSRLTVL.

The J gene is TRBJ1-5, the V gene TRBV12-3 or TRBV12-4; the D gene is possibly TRBD1 (5 bases). V lost 6 bases to trimming and J lost 1 base, with 10 bases between them. There are 14 residues in the CDR3. This CDR3 is CASSARGSNQPQHF. The CDR3 coding sequence is TGTGCCAGCAGCGCCCGGGGGAGCAATCAGCCCCAGCATTTT.

This clonotype was detected a few times. The chain is built from TRBV20-1 and TRBJ1-2, with no clear D. V was cut by 3 bases and J by 7 bases, with 18 bases left in between. The germline V gene encodes CDR1 DFQATT and CDR2 SNEGSKA (reference sequence). The length of the CDR3 is 14 residues. The CDR3 reads CSASAAGGLSGYTF. In nucleotides, the CDR3 is TGCAGTGCTAGTGCAGCGGGAGGGCTGAGTGGCTACACCTTC.

The CDR3 is CATSDLGNTIYF. The DNA of the CDR3 is TGTGCCACCAGTGATTTAGGGAACACCATATATTTT. This chain connects TRBV24-1 to TRBJ1-3; no clear D. The germline CDR1 and CDR2 sequences are KGHDR and SFDVKD. The CDR3 length is 12 residues. Between the trimmed V and J ends, which lost 1 base and 7 bases, there was a span of 4 bases.